Below, 10 T cell receptor beta chains from the same sample are listed, as sequenced in a study of blood T cells in healthy people across ages. PCR was performed a second time for 7 to 11 cycles using a sample-barcoded 5' primer and a J-beta primer mix. TCRdb reanalysed the 5' RACE reads using MiXCR and keeps one entry per CDR3 protein. This table holds over 600,000 distinct CDR3 sequences, 35% to 50% found once. The sequencing sample was made of blood. These TCRs come from a man older than 75 in good health.

The J gene is TRBJ1-5, the V gene TRBV29-1; 9 bases align to TRBD1. The CDR3 consists of 14 residues. V dropped 4 bases and J dropped 5; count of bases not matched to a gene: 6. Per the germline V gene, CDR1 is SQVTM and CDR2 is ANQGSEA. CDR3 sequence: CSVATGGNDQPQHF. The DNA for the CDR3 is TGCAGCGTTGCCACAGGGGGCAACGATCAGCCCCAGCATTTT.

Ten or more counts support this clonotype. The CDR3 spells CASSLGDPTDTQYF. CDR3 DNA: TGCGCCAGCAGCTTGGGTGACCCCACAGATACGCAGTATTTT. This rearrangement joins TRBV5-1 to TRBJ2-3; D call uncertain. In germline, CDR1 is SGHRS, CDR2 YFSETQ. With 0 bases removed from V and 2 bases from J, the gap between germline ends came to 7 bases. This CDR3 comprises 14 residues.

This chain joins TRBV7-2 and TRBJ2-5; 9 bases map to TRBD2. Germline CDR1 SGHTA, CDR2 FQGNSA. V gave up 0 bases and J gave up 10 bases; unmatched junction bases: 6. The CDR3 totals 14 residues. DNA for the CDR3: TGTGCCAGCAGCTTAGCGCCGTCGACTAGCGGCCAGTACTTC. Translation gives CASSLAPSTSGQYF.

The sample holds one count of this clonotype. V gene TRBV20-1 combines with J gene TRBJ2-5; the match to TRBD2 covers 12 bases. The V gene end was trimmed by 7 bases and the J gene end by 11 bases; junction bases not matched to a gene: 17. The CDR3 length is 15 residues. Germline V gene data show CDR1 as DFQATT and CDR2 as SNEGSKA (reference sequence). The CDR3 DNA follows: TGCAGTGTTGGGACTAGCGGGTACTCCTACAATGAGCAGTACTTC. Protein product: CSVGTSGYSYNEQYF.

This clonotype was detected a few times. The rearrangement links TRBV2 to TRBJ2-3, with TRBD1 matching over 9 bases. CDR1 SNHLY and CDR2 FYNNEI come from the germline V gene. Losses at the gene ends were 3 bases for V and 10 bases for J; bases not matched to a gene: 8. The CDR3 has 14 residues. Here the CDR3 reads CASSDGTGSDAQYF. The DNA for the CDR3 is TGTGCCAGCAGTGACGGGACAGGGTCGGATGCGCAGTATTTT.

This clonotype was counted only a few times. The chain has TRBV10-2 and TRBJ2-3; 15 nucleotides agree with TRBD2. CDR3 length: 17 amino acids. Trimming took 3 bases from V and 4 from J; bases not matched to a gene: 5. CDR1 is WSHSY, CDR2 SAAADI, per germline. CDR3 region: CASSDYGLAGGADTQYF. For the CDR3, the DNA is TGCGCCAGCAGTGATTATGGACTAGCGGGAGGGGCAGATACGCAGTATTTT.

To note about this clonotype: Given a much more abundant clone one base away, this may be a read error. The rearrangement links TRBV20-1 to TRBJ2-3, with D perhaps TRBD1 (5 bases). The CDR3 totals 16 residues. Germline V gene sequence: CDR1 DFQATT, CDR2 SNEGSKA (reference sequence). The CDR3 bases are TGCAGTGCTAGAGATTATTCAGGGCAGGACACAGATATGCAGTATTTT. This sequence encodes CSARDYSGQDTDMQYF.

The chain combines TRBV29-1 with TRBJ1-5; no clear D gene. V gave up 7 bases and J gave up 0 bases, with 10 bases separating them. CDR3 size: 13 residues. CDR1 is SQVTM and CDR2 is ANQGSEA in the germline V gene. In DNA, the CDR3 is TGCAGCGCAGAGATATATAGCAATCAGCCCCAGCATTTT. This gives the protein CSAEIYSNQPQHF.

This clonotype was recorded a few times. This rearrangement joins TRBV7-7 to TRBJ2-2; TRBD2 might be the D (5 bases). V was clipped by 5 bases and J by 4 bases, with 20 bases between them. Germline CDR1 SSHAT, CDR2 FNYEAQ (reference sequence). The CDR3 runs to 17 residues. For the CDR3, the DNA is TGTGCCAGCAGCCCATCGTTCGGGTCGGGGTCCACCGGGGAGCTGTTTTTT. Translating gives CASSPSFGSGSTGELFF.

The chain combines TRBV20-1 with TRBJ2-1; D may be TRBD2 (7 bases). V was shortened by 1 base and J by 7 bases, with 23 bases between the two germline ends. The CDR3 loop spans 17 amino acids. Germline V gene lookup returns CDR1 DFQATT and CDR2 SNEGSKA (reference sequence). CDR3 DNA sequence: TGCAGTGCTAGAGCCTCTACTAGCGAGGGGGTTCGGAATGAGCAGTTCTTC. As protein: CSARASTSEGVRNEQFF.